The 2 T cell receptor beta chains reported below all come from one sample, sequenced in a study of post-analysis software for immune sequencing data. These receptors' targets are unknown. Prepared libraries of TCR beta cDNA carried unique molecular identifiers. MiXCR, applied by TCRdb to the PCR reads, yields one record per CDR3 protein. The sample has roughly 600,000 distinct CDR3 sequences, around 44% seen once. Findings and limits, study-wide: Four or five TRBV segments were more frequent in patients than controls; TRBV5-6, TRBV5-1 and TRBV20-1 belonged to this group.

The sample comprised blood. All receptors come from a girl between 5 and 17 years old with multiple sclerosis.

The CDR3 reads CSASPTGGVPGANVLTF. For the CDR3, the DNA is TGCAGTGCTTCCCCGACCGGGGGAGTGCCTGGGGCCAACGTCCTGACTTTC. J is TRBJ2-6 and V is TRBV20-1, with D maybe TRBD2 (6 bases). Germline-derived CDR1 and CDR2 are DFQATT and SNEGSKA (reference sequence). Trimming cost V 5 bases and J 2 bases, with 19 bases left between them. CDR3 size: 17 residues.

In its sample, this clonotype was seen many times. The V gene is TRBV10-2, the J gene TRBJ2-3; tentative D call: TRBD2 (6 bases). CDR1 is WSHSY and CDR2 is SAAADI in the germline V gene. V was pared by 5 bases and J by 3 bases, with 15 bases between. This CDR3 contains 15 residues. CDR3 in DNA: TGCGCCAGCAGTAGACTAGGTACTGGGACAGATACGCAGTATTTT. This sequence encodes CASSRLGTGTDTQYF.